This T cell receptor beta chain was found in a study of blood T cell repertoires in COVID-19. Study as a whole: Whether acute or convalescent, the COVID-19 samples came from the United States, Italy and Spain. T cells, B-cell-depleted T cells, or PBMCs provided the cDNA or gDNA that served as material.

V lost 1 base and J lost 8; bases outside the gene matches: 1. The CDR3 loop spans 14 amino acids. CDR1 and CDR2 from the germline V gene are MNHNS and SASEGT. The data were produced by immunoSEQ multiplex PCR, yet TCRdb's version contains in-frame clones alone and is incomplete. This sample carries more than 40,000 clones, approximately 88% of them seen once, and the ten largest clones take more than 2.5%. This chain links TRBV6-1 with TRBJ1-6; 8 nucleotides match TRBD1. The receptor was isolated from a man aged 45-60 years with active COVID-19. The sample was peripheral blood. The CDR3: CASSEGTGYSPLHF. The CDR3 coding sequence is TGTGCCAGCAGTGAAGGGACAGGGTATTCACCCCTCCACTTT.